This T cell receptor beta chain stems from a study of control samples from healthy donors and cancer patients. Germline loops: CDR1 MNHNY, CDR2 SVGAGI (reference sequence). V lost 8 bases to trimming and J lost 1 base, with 11 bases between them. CDR3 size: 13 residues. Only in-frame clones appear in the TCRdb table, and some are missing; sequencing was by immunoSEQ multiplex PCR. The top ten clones hold 30% to 50% of a sample with 120,000 or so clones, around 89% of them seen once. This TCR was sampled from a man aged 45-65 years in good health. The V and J genes are TRBV6-6 and TRBJ1-1, with D perhaps TRBD1 (6 bases). Sequenced sample: blood. The CDR3 protein is CASSPQGNTEAFF. The CDR3 nucleotides read TGTGCCAGCTCACCACAGGGGAACACTGAAGCTTTCTTT.